Below are 12 T cell receptor beta chains sequenced from a single sample in a study of control samples from healthy donors and cancer patients. Profiling relied on immunoSEQ multiplex PCR, and the TCRdb table lists in-frame clones only, not all of them. Here the sample spans around 67,000 clones, approximately 89% being singletons. Sequencing was done on a sample of PBMCs. These receptors were collected from a man aged 60 to 69 with colorectal cancer.

As to this clone: Other DNA sequences in the sample encode the same CDR3. The rearrangement uses TRBV30 and TRBJ1-2; 8 nucleotides align to TRBD1. V lost 1 base to trimming and J lost 7 bases; unmatched junction nucleotides: 5. Germline V lookup: CDR1 GTSNPN, CDR2 SVGIG (reference sequence). The CDR3 is 13 residues long. In DNA form, the CDR3 reads TGTGCCTGGAGTGAACAGGGGGTGGGTGGCTACACCTTC. This codes for CAWSEQGVGGYTF.

V gene TRBV5-1 combines with J gene TRBJ2-3, with D possibly called TRBD1 or TRBD2 (5 bases each). CDR3 length: 15 amino acids. Germline loops: CDR1 SGHRS, CDR2 YFSETQ. V lost 5 bases, J lost 2 bases, and 15 bases lay in between. The CDR3 reads CASSLRGSLTDTQYF. The CDR3 DNA follows: TGCGCCAGCAGTCTTCGGGGCTCCCTCACAGATACGCAGTATTTT.

This clone was recorded once. The V and J genes are TRBV7-2 and TRBJ2-5; 7 positions agree with TRBD2. V trimming: 7 bases; J trimming: 0 bases; junction bases outside the gene matches: 11. Germline CDR1 and CDR2: SGHTA and FQGNSA. The CDR3 is 16 residues long. CDR3 DNA sequence: TGTGCCAGCACACCGGGGAGCGGGGTGTACCAAGAGACCCAGTACTTC. This translates into CASTPGSGVYQETQYF.

V and J are TRBV4-1 and TRBJ1-5, with D tentatively TRBD1 (5 bases). The germline V and J ends were trimmed by 1 base and 2 bases, with 15 bases remaining between them. The CDR3 runs to 17 residues. Germline CDR1 reads MGHRA; CDR2 reads YSYEKL. The CDR3 DNA reads as TGCGCCAGCAGCCAAGGGGTAGGGATGGGGGGCAATCAGCCCCAGCATTTT. Protein: CASSQGVGMGGNQPQHF.

This rearrangement joins TRBV30 to TRBJ1-6, with D unresolved. Germline assignment: CDR1 GTSNPN and CDR2 SVGIG (reference sequence). Deletions cut 5 bases from V and 6 bases from J, with 11 bases between. The CDR3 is made up of 13 amino acids. The chain's CDR3 is CAWAMQLNSPLHF. The CDR3 DNA is TGTGCCTGGGCTATGCAGCTTAATTCACCCCTCCACTTT.

The V gene is TRBV25-1, the J gene TRBJ2-7; TRBD1 matches at 7 bases. The CDR3 spans 14 residues. V was pared by 3 bases and J by 2 bases, with 4 bases of the junction left unmatched. CDR1 is MGHDK, CDR2 SYGVNS, per germline. CDR3 DNA sequence: TGTGCCAGCAGTGACAGGGACAGCGCCTACGAGCAGTACTTC. It specifies CASSDRDSAYEQYF.

The chain couples TRBV7-3 to TRBJ1-1; the D is unclear. Germline CDR1 is SGHTA and CDR2 is FQGTGA. The CDR3 length is 13 residues. V lost 5 bases and J lost 2, with 9 bases in between. CDR3 in DNA: TGTGCCAGCAGCCCTGACATCAACACTGAAGCTTTCTTT. Translating it yields CASSPDINTEAFF.

This chain links TRBV5-6 with TRBJ1-2; D not certain. Germline CDR1 reads SGHDT; CDR2 reads YYEEEE. The CDR3 has 13 amino acids. V was shortened by 4 bases and J by 4 bases, with 11 bases between the two germline ends. The CDR3 bases are TGTGCCAGCAGCCGTCGGACCCTCTATGGCTACACCTTC. It specifies CASSRRTLYGYTF. Based on the CDR3 plus reference TRBV5-6 and TRBJ1-2, the full variable domain is DAGVTQSPTHLIKTRGQQVTLRCSPKSGHDTVSWYQQALGQGPQFIFQYYEEEERQRGNFPDRFSGHQFPNYSSELNVNALLLGDSALYLCASSRRTLYGYTFGSGTRLTVV.

The gene calls are TRBV11-3 and TRBJ2-7, with TRBD1 identical over 8 bases. With V trimmed by 5 bases and J by 7 bases, 10 bases remained unmatched. CDR3 length equals 14 residues. The germline V gene has CDR1 SGHNT and CDR2 YENEEA. CDR3 sequence (DNA): TGTGCCAGCAGCACCGGGACAGGACTGGGGGAGCAGTACTTC. Translated: CASSTGTGLGEQYF.

J is TRBJ1-6 and V is TRBV12-3 or TRBV12-4; D might be TRBD1 (5 bases). The CDR3 runs 13 residues. The ends were cut back, 5 bases at V and 6 bases at J, with 8 bases in the middle. CDR3 sequence: CASSMGLNSPLHF. CDR3 in DNA: TGTGCCAGCAGTATGGGACTTAATTCACCCCTCCACTTT.

The rearrangement joins TRBV27 to TRBJ1-5; D is perhaps TRBD1 (6 bases). The length of the CDR3 is 14 residues. Between the trimmed V and J ends, which lost 2 bases and 1 base, there was a span of 6 bases. Looked up from germline, CDR1 is MNHEY and CDR2 is SMNVEV (reference sequence). The chain's CDR3 is CASSLRGSNQPQHF. The CDR3, as DNA: TGTGCCAGCAGTTTAAGGGGGAGCAATCAGCCCCAGCATTTT.

This rearrangement joins TRBV7-6 to TRBJ2-3; 8 bases fit TRBD1. The CDR3 has 15 amino acids. Germline-derived CDR1 and CDR2 are SGHVS and FNYEAQ. Trimming cost V 5 bases and J 3 bases; bases outside gene matches: 7. DNA for the CDR3: TGTGCCAGCAGCCCCCGGACAGGGAGGACAGATACGCAGTATTTT. Amino acid sequence: CASSPRTGRTDTQYF.